This T cell receptor beta chain came from a study of blood T cell repertoires in COVID-19. Trimming removed 3 bases at V and 2 bases at J, with 18 bases between. CDR1 is SGHDT, CDR2 YYEEEE, per germline. This CDR3 spans 17 amino acids. In the study's own analysis: Amplification of reference gene primers was used by the study to estimate nucleated cell counts. Data came from immunoSEQ multiplex PCR; TCRdb stores just in-frame clones and leaves some out. D and trimming were read from the DNA, whereas the V and J calls and clone size are those reported in that table. The sample consists of approximately 200,000 clones, roughly 84% of them appearing once. The sample holds one count of this clone.

The J gene is TRBJ1-5, the V gene TRBV5-6; D perhaps matches TRBD1 (6 bases). This receptor was obtained from a man under 40 in a cohort exposed to, infected with or recovered from COVID-19 (not recorded which). Sequenced sample: PBMCs or T cells enriched from blood (not recorded which). This chain's CDR3 is CASSYGGHSVGNQPQHF. Written as DNA, the CDR3 is TGTGCCAGCAGCTACGGGGGGCATAGTGTGGGCAATCAGCCCCAGCATTTT.